The T cell receptor (beta chain) described here comes from a study of cytomegalovirus exposure and HLA in healthy donors. Findings and caveats of the study: The study listed approximately 160 cytomegalovirus-associated TCR beta chains. A later analysis, which compared TCR beta chains of equal frequency, found the HLA-associated ones more clonally expanded.

CDR1 is MNHEY, CDR2 SMNVEV, per germline (reference sequence). The CDR3 length is 13 residues. J was trimmed by 2 bases and V by 6 bases; bases with no gene match: 4. This clone was detected only a few times. Its antigen is as yet unknown. Other nucleotide sequences from this sample produce the same CDR3. PCR employed 60 Vbeta and 13 Jbeta primers. Only in-frame clones appear in the TCRdb table, and some are missing; sequencing was by immunoSEQ multiplex PCR. The sample holds 150,000 to 200,000 clones, 81% seen once. Sequences were obtained from PBMCs. V gene TRBV27 combines with J gene TRBJ2-7, with 7 bases matching TRBD1. The receptor was derived from a man aged 35 to 55 in good health and CMV-seropositive. The DNA for the CDR3 is TGTGCCAGCAGCCTGGGACAGACCTACGAGCAGTACTTC. It yields the protein CASSLGQTYEQYF.